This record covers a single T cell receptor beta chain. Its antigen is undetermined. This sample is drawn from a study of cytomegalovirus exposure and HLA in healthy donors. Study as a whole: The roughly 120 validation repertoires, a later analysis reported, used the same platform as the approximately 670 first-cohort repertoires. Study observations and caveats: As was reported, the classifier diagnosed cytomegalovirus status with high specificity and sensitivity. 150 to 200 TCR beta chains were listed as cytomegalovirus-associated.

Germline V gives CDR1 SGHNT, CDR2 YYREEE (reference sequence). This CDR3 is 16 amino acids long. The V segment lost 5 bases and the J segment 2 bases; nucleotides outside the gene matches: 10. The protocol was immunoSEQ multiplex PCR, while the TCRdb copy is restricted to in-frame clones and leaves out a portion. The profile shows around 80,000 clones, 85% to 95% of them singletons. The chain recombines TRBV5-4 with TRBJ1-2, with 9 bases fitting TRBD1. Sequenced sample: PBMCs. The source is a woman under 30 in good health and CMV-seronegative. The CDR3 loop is CASSFPRTGVNYGYTF. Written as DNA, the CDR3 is TGTGCCAGCAGTTTCCCCCGGACAGGGGTCAACTATGGCTACACCTTC.